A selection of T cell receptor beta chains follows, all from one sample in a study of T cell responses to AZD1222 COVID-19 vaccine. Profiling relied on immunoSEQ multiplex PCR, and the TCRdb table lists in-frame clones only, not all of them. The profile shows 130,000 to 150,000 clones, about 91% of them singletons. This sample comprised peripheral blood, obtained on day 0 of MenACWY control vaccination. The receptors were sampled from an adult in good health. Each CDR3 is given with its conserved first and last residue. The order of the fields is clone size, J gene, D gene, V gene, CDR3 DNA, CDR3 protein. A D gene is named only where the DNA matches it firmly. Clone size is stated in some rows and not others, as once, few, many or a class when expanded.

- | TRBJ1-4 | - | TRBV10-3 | TGTGCCATCAGTGGGGCGCCAACTAATGAAAAACTGTTTTTT | CAISGAPTNEKLFF
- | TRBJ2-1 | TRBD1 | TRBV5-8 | TGTGCCAGCAGCTTGTGGACAGGGGTAAATAGGAATGAGCAGTTCTTC | CASSLWTGVNRNEQFF
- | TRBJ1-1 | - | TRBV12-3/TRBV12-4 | TGTGCCAGCAGTTTAGACAGGGTCACTGAAGCTTTCTTT | CASSLDRVTEAFF
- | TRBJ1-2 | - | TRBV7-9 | TGTGCCAGCAGCTTTCGCGCCAGCACTAACTATGGCTACACCTTC | CASSFRASTNYGYTF
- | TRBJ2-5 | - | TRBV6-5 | TGTGCCAGCACTCCCCCCGGTGAAGAGACCCAGTACTTC | CASTPPGEETQYF
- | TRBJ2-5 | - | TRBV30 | TGTGCCTGGAGTGGCAGCTCGAAAGAGACCCAGTACTTC | CAWSGSSKETQYF
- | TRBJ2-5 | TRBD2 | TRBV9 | TGTGCCAGCAGCGCCCCCGGGAGGCAAGAGACCCAGTACTTC | CASSAPGRQETQYF
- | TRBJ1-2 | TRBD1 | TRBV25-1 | TGTGCCAGCAGTGAACGACAGGGGAATGGCTACACCTTC | CASSERQGNGYTF
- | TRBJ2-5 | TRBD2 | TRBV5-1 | TGCGCCAGCAGCGGACCGCTAGCGGGGGGTCAAGAGACCCAGTACTTC | CASSGPLAGGQETQYF
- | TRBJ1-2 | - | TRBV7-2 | TGTGCCAGCAGCTTTGGCGGATCTAACTATGGCTACACCTTC | CASSFGGSNYGYTF
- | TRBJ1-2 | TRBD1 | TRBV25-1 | TGTGCCAGCAGTGAAACTTTCGGACAGGGGGGATATGGCTACACCTTC | CASSETFGQGGYGYTF
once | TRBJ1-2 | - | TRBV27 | TGTGCCAGCAGGAAACAGTTTCTTGGGAGTTCGAACTATGGCTACACCTTC | CASRKQFLGSSNYGYTF
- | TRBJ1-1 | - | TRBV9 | TGTGCCAGCAGCAAGAGCGAGATACGAGGTGAAGCTTTCTTT | CASSKSEIRGEAFF
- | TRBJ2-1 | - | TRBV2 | TGTGCCAGCAGTGAAGCCCTAAATGAGCAGTTCTTC | CASSEALNEQFF
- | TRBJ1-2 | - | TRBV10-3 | TGTGCCATCAGTGAGTCGCGGGGGTCCGATGGCTACACCTTC | CAISESRGSDGYTF
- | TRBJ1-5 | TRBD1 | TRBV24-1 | TGTGCCACCAGTACTGGACAGGTGAATCAGCCCCAGCATTTT | CATSTGQVNQPQHF
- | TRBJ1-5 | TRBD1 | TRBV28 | TGTGCCAGCAGTACGGTACAGGGGAAAAATCAGCCCCAGCATTTT | CASSTVQGKNQPQHF
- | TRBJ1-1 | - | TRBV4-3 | TGCGCCAGCAGCCGAGTGGGGCCCAGCCCGGAAGCTTTCTTT | CASSRVGPSPEAFF
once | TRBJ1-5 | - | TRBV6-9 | TGTGCCAGCAGTCATTCGGAGCATAGCAATCAGCCCCAGCATTTT | CASSHSEHSNQPQHF
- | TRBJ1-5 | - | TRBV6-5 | TGTGCCAGCAGGGTCGCGCAGTATAGCAATCAGCCCCAGCATTTT | CASRVAQYSNQPQHF
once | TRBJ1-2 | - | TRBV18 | TGTGCCAGCTCACCAATCGAACAGAACTATGGCTACACCTTC | CASSPIEQNYGYTF
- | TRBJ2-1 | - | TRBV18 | TGTGCCAGCTCACCGGGCTCCGGGAGAAACTATGAGCAGTTCTTC | CASSPGSGRNYEQFF
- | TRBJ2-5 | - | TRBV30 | TGTGCCTGGAGTGTAATGGCCCACGGGACCCAGTACTTC | CAWSVMAHGTQYF
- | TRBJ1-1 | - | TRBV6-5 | TGTGCCAGCAGTTACCCACATGGTGCTGAAGCTTTCTTT | CASSYPHGAEAFF
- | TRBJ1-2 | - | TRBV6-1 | TGTGCCAGCAGTGATGGGCCCAACTATGGCTACACCTTC | CASSDGPNYGYTF
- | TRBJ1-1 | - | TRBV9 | TGTGCCAGCATGGGGGGCCCAAACACTGAAGCTTTCTTT | CASMGGPNTEAFF
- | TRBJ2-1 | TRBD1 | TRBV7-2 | TGTGCCAGCAGCTTTACAGGGGGCGAAAATGAGCAGTTCTTC | CASSFTGGENEQFF
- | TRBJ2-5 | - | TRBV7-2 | TGTGCCAGCAGCTTAATGCGGGGCATTCAAGAGACCCAGTACTTC | CASSLMRGIQETQYF